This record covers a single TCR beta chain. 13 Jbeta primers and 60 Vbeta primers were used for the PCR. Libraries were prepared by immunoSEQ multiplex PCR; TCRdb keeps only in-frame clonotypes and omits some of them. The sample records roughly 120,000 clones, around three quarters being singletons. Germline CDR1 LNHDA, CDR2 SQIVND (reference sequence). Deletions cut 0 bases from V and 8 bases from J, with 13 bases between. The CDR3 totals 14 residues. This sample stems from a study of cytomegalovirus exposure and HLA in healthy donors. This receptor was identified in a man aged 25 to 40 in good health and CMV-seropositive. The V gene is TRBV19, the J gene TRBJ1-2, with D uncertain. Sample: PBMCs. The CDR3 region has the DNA TGTGCCAGTAGTATAGATAACGGAGTTATCGGCTACACCTTC. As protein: CASSIDNGVIGYTF.